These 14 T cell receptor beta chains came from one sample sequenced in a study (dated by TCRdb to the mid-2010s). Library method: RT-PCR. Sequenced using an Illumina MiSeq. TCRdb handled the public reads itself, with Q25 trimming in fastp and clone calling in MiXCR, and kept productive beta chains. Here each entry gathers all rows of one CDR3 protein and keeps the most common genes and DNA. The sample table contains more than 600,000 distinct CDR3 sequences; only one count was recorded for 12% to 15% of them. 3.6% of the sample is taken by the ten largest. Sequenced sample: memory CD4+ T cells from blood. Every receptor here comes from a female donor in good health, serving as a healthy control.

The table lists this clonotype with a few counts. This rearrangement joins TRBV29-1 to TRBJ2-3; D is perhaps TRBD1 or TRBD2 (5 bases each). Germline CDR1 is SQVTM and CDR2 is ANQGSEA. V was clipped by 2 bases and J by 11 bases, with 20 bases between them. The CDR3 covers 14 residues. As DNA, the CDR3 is TGCAGCGTTGAACCCCGGGACCGGCCCGACCGGCAGTATTTT. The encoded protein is CSVEPRDRPDRQYF.

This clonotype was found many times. CDR3 sequence reads: CASNHNSLDGTYEQYF. CDR3 in DNA: TGTGCCAGCAACCATAATTCACTCGACGGAACCTACGAGCAGTACTTC. This chain connects TRBV6-5 to TRBJ2-7; D not certain. The CDR3 consists of 16 residues. Trimming took off 7 bases at V and 2 bases at J, with 21 bases between the two ends. Per the germline V gene, CDR1 is MNHEY and CDR2 is SVGAGI.

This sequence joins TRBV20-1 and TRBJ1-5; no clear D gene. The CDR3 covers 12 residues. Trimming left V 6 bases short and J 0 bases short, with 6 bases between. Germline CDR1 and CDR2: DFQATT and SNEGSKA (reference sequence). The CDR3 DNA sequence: TGCAGTGCCTCGAATAGCAATCAGCCCCAGCATTTT. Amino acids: CSASNSNQPQHF.

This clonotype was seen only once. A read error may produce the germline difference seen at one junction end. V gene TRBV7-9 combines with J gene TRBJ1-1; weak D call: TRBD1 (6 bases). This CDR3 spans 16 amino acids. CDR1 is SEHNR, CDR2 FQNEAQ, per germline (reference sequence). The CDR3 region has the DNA TGTGTCAGCAGCTTACTCACAGGGCCGCTTAACACTGAAGCTTTCTTT. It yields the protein CVSSLLTGPLNTEAFF.

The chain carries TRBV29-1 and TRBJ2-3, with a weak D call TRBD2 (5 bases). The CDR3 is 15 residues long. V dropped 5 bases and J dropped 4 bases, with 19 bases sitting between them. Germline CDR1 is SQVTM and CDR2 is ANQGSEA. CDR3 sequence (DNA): TGCAGCGTTTTAGACACGGGAAGGGCCCCAGATACGCAGTATTTT. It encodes CSVLDTGRAPDTQYF.

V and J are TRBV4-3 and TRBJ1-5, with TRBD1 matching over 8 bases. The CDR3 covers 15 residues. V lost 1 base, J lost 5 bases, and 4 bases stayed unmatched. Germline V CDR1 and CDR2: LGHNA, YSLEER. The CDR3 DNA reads TGCGCCAGCAGCCAAGGACAGGGGACTGATCAGCCCCAGCATTTT. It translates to CASSQGQGTDQPQHF.

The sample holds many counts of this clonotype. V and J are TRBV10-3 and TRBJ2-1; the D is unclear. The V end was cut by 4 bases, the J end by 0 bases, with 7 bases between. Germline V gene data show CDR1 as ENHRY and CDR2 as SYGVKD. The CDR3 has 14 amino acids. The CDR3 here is CAISGTASYNEQFF. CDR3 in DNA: TGTGCCATCAGTGGAACAGCCTCCTACAATGAGCAGTTCTTC.

The CDR3 reads CASIAGYTQYF. For the CDR3, the DNA is TGTGCCAGTATAGCGGGATATACGCAGTATTTT. The V gene is TRBV12-3 or TRBV12-4, the J gene TRBJ2-3, with TRBD2 matching over 8 bases. V shed 9 bases and J 7 bases; nucleotides not matched to a gene: 3. The CDR3 is 11 amino acids.

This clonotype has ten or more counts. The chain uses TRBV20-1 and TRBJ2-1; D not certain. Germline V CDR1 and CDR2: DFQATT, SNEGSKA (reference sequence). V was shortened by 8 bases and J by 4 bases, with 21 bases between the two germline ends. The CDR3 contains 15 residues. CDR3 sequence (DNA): TGCAGTTGCCCACAACCCTCTGGTTATTACAATGAGCAGTTCTTC. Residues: CSCPQPSGYYNEQFF.

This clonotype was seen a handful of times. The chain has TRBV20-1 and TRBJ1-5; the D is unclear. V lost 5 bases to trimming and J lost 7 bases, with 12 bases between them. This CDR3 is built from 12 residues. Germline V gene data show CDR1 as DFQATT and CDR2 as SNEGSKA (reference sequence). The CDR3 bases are TGCAGTGCTGGTTCTTCGTCCCAGCCCCAGCATTTT. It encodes CSAGSSSQPQHF.

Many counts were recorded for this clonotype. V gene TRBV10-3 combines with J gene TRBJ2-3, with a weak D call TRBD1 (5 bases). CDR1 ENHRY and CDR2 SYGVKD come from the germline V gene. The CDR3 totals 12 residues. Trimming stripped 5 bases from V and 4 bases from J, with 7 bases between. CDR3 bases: TGTGCCATCAGTCTAGGGGCAGATACGCAGTATTTT. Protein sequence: CAISLGADTQYF.

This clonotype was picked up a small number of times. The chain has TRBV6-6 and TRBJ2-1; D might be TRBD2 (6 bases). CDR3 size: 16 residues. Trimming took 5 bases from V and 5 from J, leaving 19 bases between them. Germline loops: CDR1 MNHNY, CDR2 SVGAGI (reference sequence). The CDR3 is CASSPITSQGHNEQFF. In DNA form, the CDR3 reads TGTGCCAGCAGTCCCATCACTAGCCAAGGGCACAATGAGCAGTTCTTC.

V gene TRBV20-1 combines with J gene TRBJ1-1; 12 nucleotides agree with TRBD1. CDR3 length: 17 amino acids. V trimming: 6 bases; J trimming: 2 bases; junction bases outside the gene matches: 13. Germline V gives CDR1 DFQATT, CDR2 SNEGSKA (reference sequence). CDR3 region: CSAPDPGQGATNTEAFF. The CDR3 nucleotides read TGCAGTGCCCCCGACCCGGGACAGGGGGCAACAAACACTGAAGCTTTCTTT.

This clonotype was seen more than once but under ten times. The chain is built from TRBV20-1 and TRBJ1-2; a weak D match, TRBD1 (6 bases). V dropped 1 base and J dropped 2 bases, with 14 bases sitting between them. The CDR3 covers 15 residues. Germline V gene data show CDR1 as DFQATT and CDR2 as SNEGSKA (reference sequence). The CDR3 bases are TGCAGTGCTAGAGGTCCTTGGGGGGCGAACTATGGCTACACCTTC. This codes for CSARGPWGANYGYTF.